This entry lists 12 T cell receptor beta chains sequenced from one sample in a study of beta chain features in type 1 diabetes. The isolated RNA, all of it, was reverse transcribed, so expressed TCRB transcripts were what got sequenced. Sequenced by immunoSEQ multiplex PCR; TCRdb stores in-frame clones only, minus some. The data show 500,000 to 850,000 clones, about an eighth seen once. No antigen has been identified for these receptors. Study-wide findings and caveats: Type 1 diabetes patients had moderately but significantly shorter TCRB CDR3s in all four CD4+ subsets.

The specimen was naive CD4+ T cells from blood. Source of these receptors: a man aged 18 to 30 with type 1 diabetes.

The V call is TRBV28, the J call TRBJ2-1; the match to TRBD1 covers 8 bases. The CDR3 runs to 14 residues. The J segment lost 6 bases and the V segment lost 7 bases, leaving 8 bases of the junction unmatched. Germline CDR1 MDHEN, CDR2 SYDVKM. The CDR3 DNA follows: TGTGCCAGCAAACAGGGGGTCTATGGCAATGAGCAGTTCTTC. It encodes CASKQGVYGNEQFF.

The gene calls are TRBV30 and TRBJ2-1; 7 nucleotides align to TRBD2. Germline assignment: CDR1 GTSNPN and CDR2 SVGIG (reference sequence). J gave up 4 bases and V 5 bases, and 20 bases lay outside the gene matches. The CDR3 loop spans 18 amino acids. CDR3 sequence (DNA): TGTGCCTGGGAGGATCCCGAGGGGTCGGAACTAGCGTACAATGAGCAGTTCTTC. It encodes CAWEDPEGSELAYNEQFF.

The chain carries TRBV28 and TRBJ1-5; weak D call: TRBD1 (6 bases). V shed 5 bases and J shed 1 base, with 6 bases lying between them. There are 13 residues in the CDR3. Germline V gene sequence: CDR1 MDHEN, CDR2 SYDVKM. Written as DNA, the CDR3 is TGTGCCAGCAGTCAGGGGAGCAATCAGCCCCAGCATTTT. Its translation is CASSQGSNQPQHF.

This clone came up a few times. The chain combines TRBV7-9 with TRBJ2-6, with D uncertain. The germline gives CDR1 SEHNR, CDR2 FQNEAQ (reference sequence). CDR3 length: 16 amino acids. Trimming stripped 5 bases from V and 0 bases from J, with 11 bases between. CDR3 DNA: TGTGCCAGCAGCGGCAGGTTCAACTCTGGGGCCAACGTCCTGACTTTC. This gives the protein CASSGRFNSGANVLTF.

This clone has just a few counts. The J gene is TRBJ2-1, the V gene TRBV29-1; tentative D call: TRBD2 (7 bases). Trimming stripped 0 bases from V and 2 bases from J, with 26 bases between. CDR3 length equals 20 residues. Germline lookup yields CDR1 SQVTM and CDR2 ANQGSEA. CDR3 amino acids: CSVEDRGQTKQGGAYNEQFF. As DNA, the CDR3 is TGCAGCGTTGAAGATCGCGGACAGACTAAACAGGGAGGGGCCTACAATGAGCAGTTCTTC.

This clone was picked up a small number of times. The chain carries TRBV6-5 and TRBJ1-6; D call uncertain. This CDR3 spans 13 amino acids. Germline V gene data show CDR1 as MNHEY and CDR2 as SVGAGI. V was trimmed by 2 bases and J by 8 bases, leaving 7 bases between them. This CDR3 is CASSYANDSPLHF. The CDR3, as DNA: TGTGCCAGCAGTTACGCAAATGATTCACCCCTCCACTTT.

The chain combines TRBV7-3 with TRBJ1-1, with D perhaps TRBD1 (5 bases). CDR1 and CDR2 from the germline V gene are SGHTA and FQGTGA. The CDR3 extends over 16 amino acids. V shed 5 bases and J shed 1 base, with 17 bases lying between them. The CDR3 DNA is TGTGCCAGCAGCCAGCCCGGGGGAGGGGCGAACACTGAAGCTTTCTTT. Protein product: CASSQPGGGANTEAFF. Combining the CDR3 with reference TRBV7-3 and TRBJ1-1 gives the whole variable domain GAGVSQTPSNKVTEKGKYVELRCDPISGHTALYWYRQSLGQGPEFLIYFQGTGAADDSGLPNDRFFAVRPEGSVSTLKIQRTERGDSAVYLCASSQPGGGANTEAFFGQGTRLTVV.

The chain has TRBV10-3 and TRBJ2-6, with 7 bases aligning to TRBD1. The CDR3 contains 15 residues. With V trimmed by 9 bases and J by 0 bases, 5 bases remained unmatched. Germline loops: CDR1 ENHRY, CDR2 SYGVKD. CDR3 amino acids: CAIRDSLSGANVLTF. The CDR3 DNA reads as TGTGCCATAAGGGACAGCCTCTCTGGGGCCAACGTCCTGACTTTC.

This chain uses TRBV4-2 with TRBJ1-1; D is perhaps TRBD1 (5 bases). The CDR3 is made up of 15 amino acids. With 4 bases removed from V and 1 base from J, the gap between germline ends came to 13 bases. Germline-derived CDR1 and CDR2 are LGHNA and YNFKEQ. The DNA for the CDR3 is TGTGCCAGCAGCCCAACTGCAGGGTGGAACACTGAAGCTTTCTTT. As protein: CASSPTAGWNTEAFF.

This clone appeared a few times. This chain joins TRBV27 and TRBJ1-6; weak D call: TRBD1 (6 bases). V dropped 4 bases and J dropped 10 bases, with 26 bases sitting between them. The germline V gene encodes CDR1 MNHEY and CDR2 SMNVEV (reference sequence). This CDR3 has 18 residues. The CDR3 DNA is TGTGCCAGCAGTTATACTTATCCAGGGGCAACGGAGGTCTCACCCCTCCACTTT. The encoded protein is CASSYTYPGATEVSPLHF.

The sample holds a few counts of this clone. This chain's CDR3 is CAISDKGNEQFF. For the CDR3, the DNA is TGTGCCATCAGTGACAAGGGCAATGAGCAGTTCTTC. The chain has TRBV10-3 and TRBJ2-1; D not certain. V was cut by 3 bases and J by 6 bases, with 6 bases left in between. CDR3 size: 12 residues. The V gene's germline CDR1 is ENHRY and CDR2 SYGVKD.

This clone turned up a few times. The chain has TRBV5-4 and TRBJ1-5; 10 bases fit TRBD1. The CDR3 sequence is 15 residues long. CDR1 and CDR2 from the germline V gene are SGHNT and YYREEE (reference sequence). Unmatched junction bases numbered 6, after V lost 4 bases and J lost 5 bases. CDR3 nucleotide sequence: TGTGCCAGCAGCGGGACAGGGGCGAGGGATCAGCCCCAGCATTTT. Its protein is CASSGTGARDQPQHF.